This T cell receptor beta chain was found in a study of beta chain features in type 1 diabetes. As for the study in general: Cell yields, gender and age were comparable in patients and healthy donors. Study-wide points: The study found that naive, central memory and Treg TCRB repertoires appeared more similar in patients than in healthy donors. Moderate yet significant TCRB CDR3 shortening was seen in Type 1 diabetes patients in all four CD4+ subsets.

Heparinised blood was drawn once per donor, averaging about 116 mL. The investigators reverse transcribed all of the isolated RNA, so they sequenced expressed TCRB transcripts. Sequenced by immunoSEQ multiplex PCR; TCRdb stores in-frame clones only, minus some. The table lists 300,000 to 450,000 clones, about 20% of them singletons. The CDR3 spans 14 residues. Germline assignment: CDR1 SGHRS and CDR2 YFSETQ. V lost 4 bases and J 5 bases, leaving 15 bases between the germline ends. Note on this clone: Its cognate antigen is unknown.

This chain links TRBV5-1 with TRBJ2-5; perhaps TRBD2 as D (5 bases). Material: naive CD4+ T cells from blood. This TCR came from a woman under 30 in good health. The CDR3 DNA sequence: TGCGCCAGCAGCCCGGGTGCAGCGGAGGAGACCCAGTACTTC. Encoded protein: CASSPGAAEETQYF.